The 8 T cell receptor beta chains listed next were all sequenced from one sample in a study of T cell changes during pregnancy in multiple sclerosis. Libraries were prepared by immunoSEQ multiplex PCR; TCRdb keeps only in-frame clonotypes and omits some of them. The table records 50,000 or so clones, 95% of them present only once. Sequences were derived from CD8+ T cells from peripheral blood mononuclear cells, sampled in the first trimester of pregnancy. The receptors here all came from a female donor with multiple sclerosis, enrolled in a pregnancy study.

This chain joins TRBV5-6 and TRBJ2-3; 7 bases line up with TRBD1. Germline assignment: CDR1 SGHDT and CDR2 YYEEEE. CDR3 length: 15 residues. The V segment lost 1 base and the J segment 5 bases; nucleotides outside the gene matches: 7. This chain's CDR3 is CASSLFFTGEDTQYF. The CDR3 nucleotides are TGTGCCAGCAGCTTGTTTTTCACAGGGGAAGATACGCAGTATTTT.

For the CDR3, the DNA is TGTGCCAGCAGCCTAGCGGGCGGGCCCTACGAGCAGTACTTC. The encoded protein is CASSLAGGPYEQYF. This chain connects TRBV5-5 to TRBJ2-7; TRBD2 aligns across 8 bases. The trim removed 4 bases at V and 2 bases at J, leaving 5 bases unmatched. Germline values: CDR1 SGHKS, CDR2 YYEKEE (reference sequence). This CDR3 has 14 amino acids.

The chain links TRBV7-2 to TRBJ2-7; D is unresolved. The length of the CDR3 is 16 residues. Per the germline V gene, CDR1 is SGHTA and CDR2 is FQGNSA. V dropped 5 bases and J dropped 1 base, with 18 bases sitting between them. The CDR3 DNA is TGTGCCAGCAGCGCGCGGCTGGAGTCCCGGTCCTACGAGCAGTACTTC. Its protein is CASSARLESRSYEQYF.

This clone was seen just once. This chain connects TRBV27 to TRBJ2-2; possibly TRBD1 for D (6 bases). In germline, CDR1 is MNHEY, CDR2 SMNVEV (reference sequence). The CDR3 contains 17 residues. V lost 6 bases, J lost 7 bases, and 24 bases lay in between. As DNA, the CDR3 is TGTGCCAGCAGCCTAACAGGGATCCCTCCTATAGGCGGGGAGCTGTTTTTT. Translation: CASSLTGIPPIGGELFF.

The chain employs TRBV2 and TRBJ1-1; D is possibly TRBD1 (5 bases). The CDR3 length is 12 residues. Germline V gene data show CDR1 as SNHLY and CDR2 as FYNNEI. V was shortened by 7 bases and J by 4 bases, with 10 bases between the two germline ends. In nucleotides, the CDR3 is TGTGCCAGCACCGCCGGGGGCACTGAAGCTTTCTTT. As protein: CASTAGGTEAFF. Based on the CDR3 plus reference TRBV2 and TRBJ1-1, the full variable domain is EPEVTQTPSHQVTQMGQEVILRCVPISNHLYFYWYRQILGQKVEFLVSFYNNEISEKSEIFDDQFSVERPDGSNFTLKIRSTKLEDSAMYFCASTAGGTEAFFGQGTRLTVV.

The table lists this clone with a count of one. J is TRBJ2-3 and V is TRBV9, with no clear D. CDR3 size: 17 residues. V was cut by 4 bases and J by 0 bases, with 18 bases left in between. The germline V gene has CDR1 SGDLS and CDR2 YYNGEE. CDR3 loop: CASSPERSLVSTDTQYF. The CDR3 DNA is TGTGCCAGCAGCCCCGAGCGATCCCTCGTTAGCACAGATACGCAGTATTTT. Full variable domain (rest looked up from reference TRBV9 and TRBJ2-3): DSGVTQTPKHLITATGQRVTLRCSPRSGDLSVYWYQQSLDQGLQFLIQYYNGEERAKGNILERFSAQQFPDLHSELNLSSLELGDSALYFCASSPERSLVSTDTQYFGPGTRLTVL.

The chain combines TRBV5-1 with TRBJ2-7; 11 nucleotides agree with TRBD2. The V gene's germline CDR1 is SGHRS and CDR2 YFSETQ. The trim removed 5 bases at V and 4 bases at J, leaving 8 bases unmatched. The CDR3 has 15 residues. The CDR3 DNA sequence: TGCGCCAGCAGGTCTAGCGGGAGGCCCTATTACGAGCAGTACTTC. Translated, it gives CASRSSGRPYYEQYF.

This clone was detected only once. V gene TRBV27 combines with J gene TRBJ1-1, with D tentatively TRBD1 (5 bases). Germline V gene lookup returns CDR1 MNHEY and CDR2 SMNVEV (reference sequence). This CDR3 comprises 15 residues. V was trimmed by 1 base and J by 6 bases, leaving 15 bases between them. CDR3 residues: CASSLYSGPVAEAFF. The DNA for the CDR3 is TGTGCCAGCAGTTTATATTCAGGGCCGGTTGCTGAAGCTTTCTTT.